The clone carrying this T cell receptor beta chain was found a few times. CDR3 length: 15 residues. The V gene lost 3 bases and the J gene lost 5 bases, with 16 bases spanning the gap. CDR1 is SGHAT and CDR2 is FQNNGV in the germline V gene. This record belongs to a study of shared clonotypes between healthy human individuals. The assay was immunoSEQ multiplex PCR, and TCRdb's table has in-frame clones only and misses some. This table holds about 680,000 clones, 60% to 75% found once. The sample comprised memory CD4+ T cells sorted from blood. Subset reported: CD45RA-negative fraction. This TCR came from a woman in her 30s in good health. The J gene is TRBJ1-1, the V gene TRBV11-2; no firm D call. CDR3 DNA sequence: TGTGCCAGCAGCTTTAGGAGAGCAGGAGGAACTGAAGCTTTCTTT. Its protein is CASSFRRAGGTEAFF.